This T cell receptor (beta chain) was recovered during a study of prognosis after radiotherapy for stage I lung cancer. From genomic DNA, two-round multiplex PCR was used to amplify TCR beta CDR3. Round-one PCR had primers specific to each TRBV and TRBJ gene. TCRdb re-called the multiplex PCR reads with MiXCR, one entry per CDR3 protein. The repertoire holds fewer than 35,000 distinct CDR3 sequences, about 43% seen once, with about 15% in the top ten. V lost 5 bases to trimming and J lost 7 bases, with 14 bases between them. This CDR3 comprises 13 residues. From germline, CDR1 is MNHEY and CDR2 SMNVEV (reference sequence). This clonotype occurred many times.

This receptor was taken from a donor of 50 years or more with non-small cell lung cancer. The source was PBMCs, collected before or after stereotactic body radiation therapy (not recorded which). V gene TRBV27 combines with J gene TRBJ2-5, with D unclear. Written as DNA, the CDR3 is TGTGCCAGCAGTGGCTTACGTGGTGTGACCCAGTACTTC. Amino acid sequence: CASSGLRGVTQYF.